The rows below give T cell receptor beta chains drawn from one sample of a study of T-cell memory formation after mild COVID-19. TCRdb passed the 5' RACE reads through MiXCR, listing each CDR3 protein once. The data contain 190,000 or so distinct CDR3 sequences, about 22% of them singletons. The sequenced sample consisted of PBMCs or a T cell subset sorted from them (not recorded which). The receptor source for this set is an adult woman who had mild COVID-19 (a few samples of this study predate the infection). Cell type and time point are not known. Both conserved end residues are part of each CDR3. The D gene is left open where the match is weak. Only part of the rows carry a size: once, few, many, or a class if the clone is expanded.

>TRBD2|-|TRBV6-5|TRBJ2-3
CASSYATGGTDTQYF
TGTGCCAGCAGTTACGCCACGGGAGGGACAGATACGCAGTATTTT
>-|few|TRBV7-8|TRBJ1-1
CASSLFVRQGDTEAFF
TGTGCCAGCAGCTTATTCGTGCGTCAGGGTGACACTGAAGCTTTCTTT
>-|-|TRBV18|TRBJ1-1
CASSDSQRLGTEAFF
TGTGCCAGCTCAGATTCGCAACGGCTGGGAACTGAAGCTTTCTTT
>TRBD1|-|TRBV5-5|TRBJ1-5
CASSLVAGQGIFDSNQPQHF
TGTGCCAGCAGCTTGGTCGCCGGACAGGGCATATTCGATAGCAATCAGCCCCAGCATTTT
>TRBD2|few|TRBV4-1|TRBJ2-5
CASSHPLAGGQYQETQYF
TGCGCCAGCAGCCACCCACTAGCGGGGGGGCAGTACCAAGAGACCCAGTACTTC
>-|few|TRBV7-9|TRBJ2-7
CASSFTTYEQYF
TGTGCCAGCAGCTTTACAACATACGAGCAGTACTTC
>TRBD1|few|TRBV29-1|TRBJ2-7
CSVEGQGTYEQYF
TGCAGCGTTGAAGGACAGGGGACGTACGAGCAGTACTTC
>-|-|TRBV20-1|TRBJ1-1
CSARTGFGNTEAFF
TGCAGTGCTAGAACAGGGTTCGGGAACACTGAAGCTTTCTTT
>TRBD1|-|TRBV29-1|TRBJ2-1
CSVVSGTGDNEQFF
TGCAGCGTTGTATCCGGGACAGGGGACAATGAGCAGTTCTTC
>TRBD2|once|TRBV2|TRBJ2-3
CASSDLDVREGPTDTQYF
TGTGCCAGCAGTGATCTAGATGTACGGGAGGGCCCAACAGATACGCAGTATTTT
>-|few|TRBV4-3|TRBJ2-2
CASSQDRAPNTGELFF
TGCGCCAGCAGCCAAGATAGGGCCCCGAACACCGGGGAGCTGTTTTTT
>-|many|TRBV7-9|TRBJ2-7
CASSFDYEQYF
TGTGCCAGCAGCTTCGACTACGAGCAGTACTTC
>TRBD2|-|TRBV13|TRBJ2-3
CASSPEPAGNTDTQYF
TGTGCCAGCAGCCCGGAGCCAGCGGGAAACACAGATACGCAGTATTTT
>TRBD1|few|TRBV20-1|TRBJ1-5
CSARQGFQPQHF
TGCAGTGCACGACAGGGTTTCCAGCCCCAGCATTTT
>-|-|TRBV27|TRBJ1-5
CASSFGGPRPQHF
TGTGCCAGCAGTTTTGGGGGGCCGAGGCCCCAGCATTTT
>-|-|TRBV7-8|TRBJ2-3
CASSFVRVGTDTQYF
TGTGCCAGCAGCTTTGTCAGGGTGGGAACAGATACGCAGTATTTT
>TRBD2|-|TRBV30|TRBJ2-3
CAWSGGGSADTQYF
TGTGCCTGGAGTGGAGGCGGGAGTGCAGATACGCAGTATTTT
>TRBD2|-|TRBV6-6|TRBJ2-7
CASSKNRLAKDEQYF
TGTGCCAGCAGTAAAAACCGACTAGCGAAAGACGAGCAGTACTTC
>-|few|TRBV12-3/TRBV12-4|TRBJ2-5
CASSPPGEETQYF
TGTGCCAGCAGTCCCCCGGGGGAGGAGACCCAGTACTTC
>-|-|TRBV27|TRBJ2-1
CASSFLGVPYNEQFF
TGTGCCAGCAGTTTTTTGGGGGTACCCTACAATGAGCAGTTCTTC
>-|-|TRBV29-1|TRBJ2-2
CTYRAGLAPNTGELFF
TGCACCTATCGGGCTGGGCTAGCGCCTAACACCGGGGAGCTGTTTTTT
>-|-|TRBV27|TRBJ2-3
CASSQITGLSDTQYF
TGTGCCAGCAGCCAGATAACAGGGCTAAGTGATACGCAGTATTTT
>-|few|TRBV27|TRBJ2-1
CASSFGRSSYNEQFF
TGTGCCAGCAGTTTCGGCAGGAGCTCCTACAATGAGCAGTTCTTC
>TRBD2|few|TRBV7-2|TRBJ2-1
CASSVEGSGSFTYNEQFF
TGTGCCAGCAGCGTCGAGGGTAGCGGGAGTTTCACCTACAATGAGCAGTTCTTC
>-|few|TRBV29-1|TRBJ2-1
CSVGDSSPHEQFF
TGCAGCGTTGGGGACTCCTCCCCCCATGAGCAGTTCTTC
>TRBD2|-|TRBV6-2/TRBV6-3|TRBJ2-7
CASSYHVGLAYEQYF
TGTGCCAGCAGTTACCACGTCGGACTAGCCTACGAGCAGTACTTC
>-|-|TRBV20-1|TRBJ2-2
CSAAGTTNTGELFF
TGCAGTGCCGCCGGGACAACTAACACCGGGGAGCTGTTTTTT
>-|once|TRBV19|TRBJ2-1
CASSIVGLLNEQFF
TGTGCCAGTAGTATAGTAGGACTACTCAATGAGCAGTTCTTC
>-|-|TRBV7-9|TRBJ1-4
CASSSSGWGNEKLFF
TGTGCCAGCAGCTCATCAGGGTGGGGTAATGAAAAACTGTTTTTT
>-|-|TRBV11-2|TRBJ1-1
CASSLVTEAFF
TGTGCCAGCAGCTTAGTCACTGAAGCTTTCTTT
>-|few|TRBV6-1|TRBJ2-7
CASSERDSTSYEQYF
TGTGCCAGCAGTGAAAGGGACTCGACCTCATACGAGCAGTACTTC
>-|few|TRBV21-1|TRBJ2-7
CASSKVPGYWEQYF
TGTGCCAGCAGCAAAGTCCCAGGGTACTGGGAGCAGTACTTC
>TRBD2|-|TRBV19|TRBJ2-5
CASSIRTASGSKETQYF
TGTGCCAGTAGTATTAGGACAGCTAGCGGGAGTAAGGAGACCCAGTACTTC
>-|-|TRBV12-3/TRBV12-4|TRBJ2-1
CASSPRTQPQFF
TGTGCCAGCAGCCCTAGGACGCAACCGCAGTTCTTC
>-|-|TRBV7-6|TRBJ2-1
CASSPDHEKYNEQFF
TGTGCCAGCAGCCCCGACCACGAGAAGTACAATGAGCAGTTCTTC
>TRBD1|-|TRBV4-3|TRBJ1-1
CASSQGPTGFTEAFF
TGCGCCAGCAGCCAAGGCCCGACAGGGTTTACTGAAGCTTTCTTT
>TRBD1|-|TRBV4-1|TRBJ2-7
CASSQGQGVDYEQYF
TGCGCCAGCAGCCAAGGACAGGGTGTCGACTACGAGCAGTACTTC
>TRBD2|-|TRBV4-1|TRBJ2-1
CASSQGGGTRNEQFF
TGCGCCAGCAGCCAAGGGGGGGGTACGAGGAATGAGCAGTTCTTC
>-|-|TRBV5-6|TRBJ1-1
CASSSLMTENTEAFF
TGTGCCAGCAGCTCCCTTATGACAGAGAACACTGAAGCTTTCTTT
>-|-|TRBV5-1|TRBJ2-7
CASSLALATYEQYF
TGCGCCAGCAGCTTGGCGCTAGCTACCTACGAGCAGTACTTC
>-|few|TRBV20-1|TRBJ1-6
CSARDDPLGSVGMNSPLHF
TGCAGTGCTAGAGATGATCCGTTGGGGTCGGTGGGTATGAATTCACCCCTCCACTTT
>-|-|TRBV15|TRBJ2-7
CATSRVAGTEQYF
TGTGCCACCAGCAGAGTCGCGGGAACCGAGCAGTACTTC
>-|few|TRBV12-3/TRBV12-4|TRBJ1-1
CASSLGPPVALNTEAFF
TGTGCCAGCAGCCTCGGGCCCCCCGTAGCACTCAACACTGAAGCTTTCTTT
>-|-|TRBV13|TRBJ2-3
CASSFRGASDTQYF
TGTGCCAGCAGCTTCCGGGGGGCATCAGATACGCAGTATTTT
>-|-|TRBV12-3/TRBV12-4|TRBJ1-2
CASGPFENGYTF
TGTGCCAGCGGTCCATTCGAGAATGGCTACACCTTC
>TRBD1|few|TRBV4-1|TRBJ2-4
CASSPDRVAKNIQYF
TGCGCCAGCAGCCCAGACAGGGTAGCCAAAAACATTCAGTACTTC
>-|-|TRBV20-1|TRBJ2-3
CSAQIYTGTSTDTQYF
TGCAGTGCTCAAATTTACACCGGGACTAGCACAGATACGCAGTATTTT
>-|-|TRBV7-2|TRBJ1-5
CASSPGRDINQPQHF
TGTGCCAGCAGCCCAGGCCGGGATATCAATCAGCCCCAGCATTTT
>-|few|TRBV7-2|TRBJ2-1
CASSRAPPEWYNEQFF
TGTGCCAGCAGCCGGGCTCCCCCCGAGTGGTACAATGAGCAGTTCTTC
>-|few|TRBV12-3/TRBV12-4|TRBJ2-1
CASSTGPSYNEQFF
TGTGCCAGCAGTACAGGACCCTCCTACAATGAGCAGTTCTTC
>-|-|TRBV5-1|TRBJ1-1
CASSLGEDMVGEAFF
TGCGCCAGCAGCTTGGGAGAAGATATGGTTGGTGAAGCTTTCTTT
>TRBD1|few|TRBV29-1|TRBJ2-7
CSVGGSGTGISYEQYF
TGCAGCGTTGGAGGGTCTGGGACAGGGATCTCCTACGAGCAGTACTTC
>-|-|TRBV21-1|TRBJ2-2
CASSNQDTGELFF
TGTGCCAGCAGCAATCAGGACACCGGGGAGCTGTTTTTT
>-|-|TRBV9|TRBJ1-4
CASSSTSDLFEKLFF
TGTGCCAGCAGCTCCACCTCGGACCTATTTGAAAAACTGTTTTTT
>-|few|TRBV6-6|TRBJ2-7
CASRTGWEQYF
TGTGCCAGCAGAACAGGGTGGGAGCAGTACTTC
>-|few|TRBV12-3/TRBV12-4|TRBJ2-2
CASSSDFTGELFF
TGTGCCAGCAGTTCCGACTTTACCGGGGAGCTGTTTTTT
>-|few|TRBV6-6|TRBJ2-7
CASSPRGYERHEQYF
TGTGCCAGCAGTCCGAGGGGTTACGAGCGGCACGAGCAGTACTTC